This entry lists 17 T cell receptor beta chains sequenced from one sample in a study of blood T cell repertoires in COVID-19. Profiling relied on immunoSEQ multiplex PCR, and the TCRdb table lists in-frame clones only, not all of them. The table includes fewer than 85,000 clones, around 87% detected once. Sequenced material: peripheral blood. The receptor source for this set is a man in his fifties with active COVID-19.

The chain joins TRBV5-4 to TRBJ1-2; D might be TRBD1 (6 bases). V was trimmed by 3 bases and J by 0 bases, leaving 12 bases between them. This CDR3 region has 15 residues. The germline V gene has CDR1 SGHNT and CDR2 YYREEE (reference sequence). The CDR3 spells CASSSQGRANYGYTF. Here the CDR3 DNA reads TGTGCCAGCAGCTCCCAGGGGCGGGCTAACTATGGCTACACCTTC. The whole variable domain, filled in from reference TRBV5-4 and TRBJ1-2, reads ETGVTQSPTHLIKTRGQQVTLRCSSQSGHNTVSWYQQALGQGPQFIFQYYREEENGRGNFPPRFSGLQFPNYSSELNVNALELDDSALYLCASSSQGRANYGYTFGSGTRLTVV.

The chain uses TRBV27 and TRBJ1-1; D is unclear. In germline, CDR1 is MNHEY, CDR2 SMNVEV (reference sequence). CDR3 length equals 12 residues. V was cut by 4 bases and J by 5 bases, with 8 bases left in between. CDR3 DNA sequence: TGTGCCAGCAGTTCAGGTAGGACTGAAGCTTTCTTT. Amino acid sequence: CASSSGRTEAFF.

The chain employs TRBV9 and TRBJ2-2; 8 bases map to TRBD1. CDR1 and CDR2 (germline): SGDLS, YYNGEE. The CDR3 extends over 16 amino acids. V lost 4 bases and J lost 4; bases outside the gene matches: 9. This CDR3 is CASSPRTGMGTGELFF. The CDR3 bases are TGTGCCAGCAGCCCCAGGACAGGGATGGGCACCGGGGAGCTGTTTTTT.

The V gene is TRBV2, the J gene TRBJ1-1, with no clear D. V was pared by 9 bases and J by 1 base, with 6 bases between. This CDR3 comprises 11 residues. CDR1 is SNHLY and CDR2 is FYNNEI in the germline V gene. The DNA of the CDR3 is TGTGCCAGGGCAGGGAACACTGAAGCTTTCTTT. It yields the protein CARAGNTEAFF.

The chain combines TRBV7-9 with TRBJ2-5; 7 bases agree with TRBD1. The ends lost 2 bases at V and 5 bases at J; junction bases unmatched: 5. The CDR3 contains 14 residues. Per germline, CDR1 SEHNR and CDR2 FQNEAQ (reference sequence). The CDR3 loop reads CASSLRGRGETQYF. CDR3 in DNA: TGTGCCAGCAGCTTACGCGGCAGGGGGGAGACCCAGTACTTC.

The CDR3 here is CASSVVKRGVVADTQYF. The CDR3 coding sequence is TGTGCCAGCAGTGTAGTGAAGCGGGGGGTGGTCGCAGATACGCAGTATTTT. V usage is TRBV6-2 or TRBV6-3 and J usage is TRBJ2-3, with 9 bases identical to TRBD2. The V and J ends lost 5 bases and 4 bases, in that order; junction bases with no gene match: 13. Germline CDR1 reads MNHEY; CDR2 reads SVGEGT. CDR3 length equals 17 residues.

The rearrangement links TRBV19 to TRBJ1-1, with a tentative D call TRBD1 (5 bases). Germline assignment: CDR1 LNHDA and CDR2 SQIVND (reference sequence). Trimming shortened V by 1 base and J by 4 bases, and 7 bases separated the two germline ends. This CDR3 has 13 residues. The CDR3 DNA follows: TGTGCCAGTAGTATAGCCGGGGGCACTGAAGCTTTCTTT. Its protein product is CASSIAGGTEAFF. Combining the CDR3 with reference TRBV19 and TRBJ1-1 gives the whole variable domain DGGITQSPKYLFRKEGQNVTLSCEQNLNHDAMYWYRQDPGQGLRLIYYSQIVNDFQKGDIAEGYSVSREKKESFPLTVTSAQKNPTAFYLCASSIAGGTEAFFGQGTRLTVV.

This clone was detected once. This chain links TRBV2 with TRBJ1-4; 11 bases align to TRBD1. In germline, CDR1 is SNHLY, CDR2 FYNNEI. The V segment lost 6 bases and the J segment 7 bases; nucleotides outside the gene matches: 4. The CDR3 is made up of 14 amino acids. Written as DNA, the CDR3 is TGTGCCAGCAGAGCTGGGACAGGGGGTGAAAAACTGTTTTTT. Its protein is CASRAGTGGEKLFF.

This chain joins TRBV5-4 and TRBJ2-7, with TRBD1 matching over 12 bases. Germline CDR1 reads SGHNT; CDR2 reads YYREEE (reference sequence). V trimming: 3 bases; J trimming: 4 bases; junction bases outside the gene matches: 11. This CDR3 is 17 amino acids long. CDR3 protein: CASSYPGQGAIRYEQYF. The DNA of the CDR3 is TGTGCCAGCAGCTACCCGGGACAGGGGGCTATTCGGTACGAGCAGTACTTC.

The chain carries TRBV19 and TRBJ1-2; 9 bases fit TRBD1. The CDR3 consists of 14 residues. Germline values: CDR1 LNHDA, CDR2 SQIVND (reference sequence). Trimming removed 7 bases from V and 8 bases from J; junction bases left unmatched: 11. Here the CDR3 DNA reads TGTGCCAGTACCCACAGGACAGGGGCGGTCGGCTACACCTTC. Protein: CASTHRTGAVGYTF.

V and J are TRBV30 and TRBJ2-7; the match to TRBD2 covers 13 bases. The V gene end was trimmed by 4 bases and the J gene end by 4 bases; junction bases not matched to a gene: 10. Germline V gives CDR1 GTSNPN, CDR2 SVGIG (reference sequence). CDR3 length: 16 amino acids. The CDR3 is CAWKTPGLAGVYEQYF. In nucleotides, the CDR3 is TGTGCCTGGAAAACTCCCGGACTAGCGGGAGTATACGAGCAGTACTTC.

This chain uses TRBV4-1 with TRBJ2-2, with 8 bases identical to TRBD1. The CDR3 spans 18 residues. Germline lookup yields CDR1 MGHRA and CDR2 YSYEKL. Trimming took 0 bases from V and 3 from J; bases not matched to a gene: 9. The CDR3 spells CASSQDWTGSRHTGELFF. The CDR3 coding sequence is TGCGCCAGCAGCCAAGATTGGACAGGGTCCCGTCACACCGGGGAGCTGTTTTTT.

The V call is TRBV27, the J call TRBJ2-7, with D tentatively TRBD1 (6 bases). Germline V CDR1 and CDR2: MNHEY, SMNVEV (reference sequence). This CDR3 has 13 amino acids. The V end was cut by 6 bases, the J end by 6 bases, with 15 bases between. The CDR3 here is CASSPLGQPEQYF. CDR3 nucleotide sequence: TGTGCCAGCAGCCCACTCGGACAGCCCGAGCAGTACTTC.

CDR3 nucleotide sequence: TGTGCCAGCAGTTACGGAGGGCAGATCTATGGCTACACCTTC. Encoded protein: CASSYGGQIYGYTF. The V and J genes are TRBV6-5 and TRBJ1-2; D not certain. This CDR3 spans 14 amino acids. Germline V gene lookup returns CDR1 MNHEY and CDR2 SVGAGI. V was clipped by 2 bases and J by 4 bases, with 11 bases between them.

This chain joins TRBV2 and TRBJ1-2; D possibly corresponds to TRBD1 (6 bases). Germline values: CDR1 SNHLY, CDR2 FYNNEI. V lost 9 bases to trimming and J lost 5 bases, with 13 bases between them. The CDR3 is 12 residues long. The chain's CDR3 is CASRGQFYGYTF. The CDR3 region has the DNA TGTGCCAGTCGTGGACAGTTTTATGGCTACACCTTC.

This rearrangement joins TRBV4-2 to TRBJ2-2; a possible D gene is TRBD2 (5 bases). Germline V gene sequence: CDR1 LGHNA, CDR2 YNFKEQ. Trimming left V 7 bases short and J 6 bases short, with 15 bases between. The CDR3 has 14 residues. This CDR3 is CASNNGLRAGELFF. The CDR3, as DNA: TGTGCCAGCAACAATGGACTTAGGGCCGGGGAGCTGTTTTTT.

The gene calls are TRBV10-3 and TRBJ2-7; no firm D call. The V and J ends lost 7 bases and 0 bases respectively, with 10 bases between them. The CDR3 is 13 residues long. Germline CDR1 is ENHRY and CDR2 is SYGVKD. This CDR3 is CAINQELSYEQYF. CDR3 coding DNA: TGTGCCATCAACCAGGAACTCTCCTACGAGCAGTACTTC.